This TCR beta chain was profiled in a study of T cells in Graves' hyperthyroidism and ophthalmopathy. Findings of the study overall: Most thyroid clonotypes that were expanded above 0.001 also turned up in blood.

RNA transcripts gave rise to amplified TCR beta CDR3 regions. The HTBI primer set was used in a first-round RT-PCR of the TCR CDR3. TCRdb fed the multiplex PCR reads into MiXCR, producing one record per CDR3 protein. The sample lists 500,000 to 600,000 distinct CDR3 sequences, over 45% seen once, with around two fifths in the top ten. This clonotype was picked up many times. Its cognate antigen is unknown. Uncontrolled infection, other autoimmune disease, pregnancy or lactation led to exclusion. This CDR3 spans 15 amino acids. The V and J ends lost 2 bases and 6 bases, in that order; junction bases with no gene match: 6. Germline values: CDR1 SGHRS, CDR2 YFSETQ.

The chain carries TRBV5-1 and TRBJ1-2; TRBD1 agrees at 11 bases. The TCR sequence derives from an adult woman with Graves' disease, either hyperthyroidism or ophthalmopathy (not recorded which). Sequencing used peripheral blood or thyroid tissue (not recorded which). CDR3 protein: CASSFGQGAEDGYTF. DNA of the CDR3: TGCGCCAGCAGCTTTGGACAGGGGGCAGAGGATGGCTACACCTTC.